This T cell receptor beta chain came from a study of cytomegalovirus exposure and HLA in healthy donors. PCR involved 60 Vbeta and 13 Jbeta primers. Clones were read by immunoSEQ multiplex PCR, and TCRdb kept only the in-frame ones, dropping some. Of approximately 150,000 clones listed, 65% to 90% are singletons. A note on this clone: The antigen remains unidentified.

General study findings and limits: Prediction of most subjects' HLA-A and HLA-B alleles by TCR beta sequences was reportedly accurate. An analysis done earlier found most TCR beta V segments productive about 87% or about 30% of the time. Presence/absence analyses supposed approximately even sequencing depth among donors.

Germline V lookup: CDR1 MNHEY, CDR2 SMNVEV (reference sequence). This CDR3 has 14 residues. The V segment lost 7 bases and the J segment 5 bases; nucleotides outside the gene matches: 7. Sample: PBMCs. The V and J genes are TRBV27 and TRBJ2-1; 8 bases map to TRBD2. The sequence was obtained from a woman in her twenties or thirties in good health and CMV-seronegative. CDR3 region: CASTPGLGHNEQFF. The CDR3 DNA is TGTGCCAGCACCCCGGGACTAGGCCACAATGAGCAGTTCTTC.